This T cell receptor (beta chain) comes out of a study of T-cell reconstitution after alpha-beta-depleted transplantation in children. TCRbeta library preparation incorporated unique molecular identifiers. TCRdb processed the PCR reads anew with MiXCR; each CDR3 protein has one entry. Of about 400,000 distinct CDR3 sequences in the sample, roughly 20% were seen once. V lost 5 bases and J lost 7, with 11 bases in between. The CDR3 is 13 amino acids. Germline CDR1 reads SGHTA; CDR2 reads FQGTGA. Specimen: PBMCs from the stem cell graft donor, collected from the stem cell graft. This chain links TRBV7-3 with TRBJ2-2, with a weak D call TRBD2 (5 bases). The clonotype comes from a human donor who donated a stem cell graft to a child with acute myeloid leukemia. The CDR3 region has the DNA TGTGCCAGCAGCCCAATGAGCGGCGGGGAGCTGTTTTTT. The encoded protein is CASSPMSGGELFF.